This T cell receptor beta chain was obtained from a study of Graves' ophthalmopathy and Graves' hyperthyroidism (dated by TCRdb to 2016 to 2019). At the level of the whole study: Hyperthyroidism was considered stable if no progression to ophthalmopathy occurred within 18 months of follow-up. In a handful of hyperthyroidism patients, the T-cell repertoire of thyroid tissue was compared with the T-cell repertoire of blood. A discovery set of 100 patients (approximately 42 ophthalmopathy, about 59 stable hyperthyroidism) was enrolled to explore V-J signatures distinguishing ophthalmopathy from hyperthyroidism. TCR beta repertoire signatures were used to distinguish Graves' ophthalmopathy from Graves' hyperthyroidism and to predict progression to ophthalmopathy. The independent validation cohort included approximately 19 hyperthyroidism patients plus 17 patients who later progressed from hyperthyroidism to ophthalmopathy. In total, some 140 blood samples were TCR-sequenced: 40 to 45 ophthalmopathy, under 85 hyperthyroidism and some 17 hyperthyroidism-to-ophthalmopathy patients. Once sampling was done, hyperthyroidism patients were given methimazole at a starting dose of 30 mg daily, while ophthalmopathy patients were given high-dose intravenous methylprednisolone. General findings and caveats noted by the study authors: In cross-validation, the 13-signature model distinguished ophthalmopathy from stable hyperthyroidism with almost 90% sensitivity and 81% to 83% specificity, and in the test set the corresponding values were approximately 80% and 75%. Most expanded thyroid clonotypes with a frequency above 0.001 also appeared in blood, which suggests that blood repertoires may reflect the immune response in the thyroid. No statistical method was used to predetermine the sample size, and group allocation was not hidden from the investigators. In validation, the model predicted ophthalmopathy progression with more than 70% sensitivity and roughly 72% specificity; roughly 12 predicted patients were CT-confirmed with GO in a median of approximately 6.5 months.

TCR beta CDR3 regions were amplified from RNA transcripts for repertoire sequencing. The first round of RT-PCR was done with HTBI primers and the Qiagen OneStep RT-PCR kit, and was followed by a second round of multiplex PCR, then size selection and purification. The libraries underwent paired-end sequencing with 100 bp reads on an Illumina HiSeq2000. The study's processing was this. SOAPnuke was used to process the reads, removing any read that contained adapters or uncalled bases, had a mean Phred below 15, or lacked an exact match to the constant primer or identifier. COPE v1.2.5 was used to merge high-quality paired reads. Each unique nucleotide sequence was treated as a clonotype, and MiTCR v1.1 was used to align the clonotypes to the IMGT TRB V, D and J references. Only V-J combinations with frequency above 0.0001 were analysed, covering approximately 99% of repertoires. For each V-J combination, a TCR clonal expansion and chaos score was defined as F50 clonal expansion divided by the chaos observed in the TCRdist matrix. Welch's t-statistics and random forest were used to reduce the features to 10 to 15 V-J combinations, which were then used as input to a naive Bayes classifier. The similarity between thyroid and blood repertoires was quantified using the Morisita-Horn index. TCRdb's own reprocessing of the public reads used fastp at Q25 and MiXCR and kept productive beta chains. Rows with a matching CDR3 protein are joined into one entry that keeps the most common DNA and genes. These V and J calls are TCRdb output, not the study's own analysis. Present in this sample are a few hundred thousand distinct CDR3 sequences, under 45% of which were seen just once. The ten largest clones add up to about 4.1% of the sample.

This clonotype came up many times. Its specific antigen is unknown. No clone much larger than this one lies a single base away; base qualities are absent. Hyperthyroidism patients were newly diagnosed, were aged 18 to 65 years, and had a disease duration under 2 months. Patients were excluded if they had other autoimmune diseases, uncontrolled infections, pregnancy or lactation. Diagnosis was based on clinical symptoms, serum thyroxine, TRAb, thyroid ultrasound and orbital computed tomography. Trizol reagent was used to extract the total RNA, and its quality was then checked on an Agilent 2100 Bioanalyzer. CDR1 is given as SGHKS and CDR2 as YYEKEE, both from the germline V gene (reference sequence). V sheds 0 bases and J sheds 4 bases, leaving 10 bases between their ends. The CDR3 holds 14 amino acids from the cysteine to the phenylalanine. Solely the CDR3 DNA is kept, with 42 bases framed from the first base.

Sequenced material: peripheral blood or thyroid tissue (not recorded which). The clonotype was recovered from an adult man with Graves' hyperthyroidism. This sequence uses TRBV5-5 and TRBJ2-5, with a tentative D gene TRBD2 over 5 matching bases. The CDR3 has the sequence CASSLVPGGETQYF. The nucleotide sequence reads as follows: TGTGCCAGCAGCTTGGTCCCTGGAGGAGAGACCCAGTACTTC.